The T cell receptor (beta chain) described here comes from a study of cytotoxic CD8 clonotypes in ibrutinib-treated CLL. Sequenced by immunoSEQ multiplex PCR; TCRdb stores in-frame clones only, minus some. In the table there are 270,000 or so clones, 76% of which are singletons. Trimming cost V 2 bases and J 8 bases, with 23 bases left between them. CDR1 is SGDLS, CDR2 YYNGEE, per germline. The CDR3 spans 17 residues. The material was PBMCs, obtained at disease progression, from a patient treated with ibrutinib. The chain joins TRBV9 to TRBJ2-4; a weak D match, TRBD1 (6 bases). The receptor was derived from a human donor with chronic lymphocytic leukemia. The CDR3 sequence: CASSVGSSGAPGDIQYF. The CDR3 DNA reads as TGTGCCAGCAGCGTCGGCAGCTCAGGGGCCCCAGGGGACATTCAGTACTTC. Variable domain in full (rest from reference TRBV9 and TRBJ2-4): DSGVTQTPKHLITATGQRVTLRCSPRSGDLSVYWYQQSLDQGLQFLIQYYNGEERAKGNILERFSAQQFPDLHSELNLSSLELGDSALYFCASSVGSSGAPGDIQYFGAGTRLSVL.